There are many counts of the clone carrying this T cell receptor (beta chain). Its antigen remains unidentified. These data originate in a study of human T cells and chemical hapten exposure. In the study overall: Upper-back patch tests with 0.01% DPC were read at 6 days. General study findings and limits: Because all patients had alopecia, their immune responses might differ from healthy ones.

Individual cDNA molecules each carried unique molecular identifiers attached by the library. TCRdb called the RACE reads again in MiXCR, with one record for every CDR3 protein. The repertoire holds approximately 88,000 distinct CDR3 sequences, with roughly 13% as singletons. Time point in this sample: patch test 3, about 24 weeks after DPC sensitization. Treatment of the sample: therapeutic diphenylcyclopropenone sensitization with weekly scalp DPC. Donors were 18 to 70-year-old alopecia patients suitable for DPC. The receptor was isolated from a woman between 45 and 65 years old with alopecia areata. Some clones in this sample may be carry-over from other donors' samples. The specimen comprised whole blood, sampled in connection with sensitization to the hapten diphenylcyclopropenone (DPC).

CDR3 amino acids: CSAARGGDTEAFF. The CDR3 DNA follows: TGCAGCGCCGCCCGGGGGGGTGACACTGAAGCTTTCTTT. The rearrangement joins TRBV29-1 to TRBJ1-1; possible D gene TRBD1, 5 bases. The CDR3 runs to 13 residues. Trimming removed 7 bases at V and 3 bases at J, with 15 bases between. Looked up from germline, CDR1 is SQVTM and CDR2 is ANQGSEA.